This TCR beta chain was retrieved from a study of cytomegalovirus exposure and HLA in healthy donors. Across the whole study: Out of 300 to 500 genotyped donors, about 80% belonged to the Caucasian-associated ancestry cluster. Study-level results: Researchers catalogued some 160 TCR beta chains as cytomegalovirus-associated. A further, later analysis showed that HLA-associated TCR beta chains (compared with equally common others) were more clonally expanded.

The PCR ran on 60 Vbeta and 13 Jbeta primers. The method was immunoSEQ multiplex PCR; TCRdb's version includes in-frame clones alone and lacks a portion of them. The sample holds 150,000 to 200,000 clones; around 81% are singletons and the top ten take around 2.1%. Though nominally healthy at sampling, donors likely had unrecorded immune exposures. A word on this clone: The antigen remains unidentified.

Germline assignment: CDR1 SGHRS and CDR2 YFSETQ. The CDR3 is 14 amino acids. The V segment lost 9 bases and the J segment 1 base; nucleotides outside the gene matches: 6. The rearrangement joins TRBV5-1 to TRBJ2-5, with 10 bases matching TRBD1. The specimen sequenced was PBMCs. This clonotype originated in a woman younger than 35 in good health and CMV-seropositive. The CDR3 loop reads CATRTGGLQETQYF. The CDR3 DNA reads as TGCGCCACGCGGACAGGGGGGCTCCAAGAGACCCAGTACTTC.